The 5 T cell receptor beta chains below all came from one sample that was sequenced in a study of cytomegalovirus exposure and HLA in healthy donors. Primers for the PCR totalled 60 Vbeta and 13 Jbeta. TCRdb keeps only in-frame clones here, not all; method: immunoSEQ multiplex PCR. Altogether around 130,000 clones are present, 80% to 90% being singletons, with the ten largest covering approximately 10%. The specimen was PBMCs. These receptors originate from a male donor in good health and CMV-seropositive.

Turning to this clone: Mismatch with germline at one junction end may stem from a read error. The rearrangement links TRBV7-7 to TRBJ1-1, with TRBD1 identical over 9 bases. Germline values: CDR1 SSHAT, CDR2 FNYEAQ (reference sequence). CDR3 length equals 13 residues. CDR3 coding DNA: TGTGCTAGCAGCAGGGACAGGGACACTGAAGCTTTCTTT. The encoded protein is CASSRDRDTEAFF.

The V gene is TRBV11-2, the J gene TRBJ2-3; no clear D. Deletions cut 3 bases from V and 0 bases from J, with 7 bases between. Germline CDR1 SGHAT, CDR2 FQNNGV. The CDR3 has 14 residues. In nucleotides, the CDR3 is TGTGCCAGCAGCTTCACGCGTAGCACAGATACGCAGTATTTT. It yields the protein CASSFTRSTDTQYF.

The rearrangement links TRBV5-1 to TRBJ2-5; possibly TRBD1 for D (5 bases). The J call may be faulty, since TRBJ2-7 better matches the DNA end. The CDR3 spans 13 residues. Germline V gene sequence: CDR1 SGHRS, CDR2 YFSETQ. The CDR3 nucleotides read TGCGCCAGCAGTTACCGTTGGGGCGACGAGCAGTACTTC. Amino acids: CASSYRWGDEQYF.

The chain couples TRBV29-1 to TRBJ2-7; unclear D gene. This CDR3 is 11 amino acids long. Germline CDR1 SQVTM, CDR2 ANQGSEA. V dropped 6 bases and J dropped 1 base, with 7 bases sitting between them. The CDR3 DNA is TGCAGCGTCTATAATTCCTACGAGCAGTACTTC. Translated, it gives CSVYNSYEQYF.

The rearrangement joins TRBV6-1 to TRBJ2-7; 7 positions agree with TRBD1. Germline V gene lookup returns CDR1 MNHNS and CDR2 SASEGT. The CDR3 spans 13 residues. Trimming took 5 bases from V and 3 from J; bases not matched to a gene: 4. CDR3 sequence: CASSTGASYEQYF. CDR3 nucleotide sequence: TGTGCCAGCAGTACAGGGGCGAGCTACGAGCAGTACTTC.